The 9 T cell receptor beta chains below were found in one sample sequenced in a study of T cells after yellow fever vaccination. TCRdb re-analysed the 5' RACE reads in MiXCR, keeping a single row per CDR3 protein. This sample carries about 320,000 distinct CDR3 sequences, 12% of them seen once, and the ten largest clones take 3.2%. The specimen comprised CD4+ T cells sorted from PBMCs, sampled 15 days after the yellow fever booster vaccination. The receptors were sampled from a man younger than 35 who received the YFV17D yellow fever vaccine.

V usage is TRBV6-2 or TRBV6-3 and J usage is TRBJ1-5; TRBD1 might be the D (6 bases). This CDR3 region has 19 residues. CDR1 is MNHEY and CDR2 is SVGEGT in the germline V gene. Trimming removed 2 bases at V and 1 base at J, with 21 bases between. CDR3 bases: TGTGCCAGCAGTTACCCCGTGGGGGGGCGAAGCGGGAGCAATCAGCCCCAGCATTTT. Protein sequence: CASSYPVGGRSGSNQPQHF.

This clonotype was picked up many times. Germline and junction disagree at one end, which may indicate a read error. V is TRBV5-1 and J is TRBJ1-1; 8 nucleotides align to TRBD1. CDR1 is SGHRS, CDR2 YFSETQ, per germline. This CDR3 is built from 13 residues. The CDR3 sequence is CASSLQGDTEAFF. CDR3 coding DNA: TGTGCCAGCAGCTTACAGGGGGACACTGAAGCTTTCTTT.

This clonotype was seen repeatedly, ten times or more. The rearrangement joins TRBV5-1 to TRBJ2-1, with 8 positions matching TRBD1. This CDR3 is built from 16 residues. The germline V gene encodes CDR1 SGHRS and CDR2 YFSETQ. Trimming removed 0 bases from V and 5 bases from J; junction bases left unmatched: 7. CDR3 protein: CASSLAAGGLDNEQFF. DNA for the CDR3: TGCGCCAGCAGCTTGGCCGCAGGGGGCTTGGACAATGAGCAGTTCTTC.

The rearrangement uses TRBV4-2 and TRBJ1-5; 7 bases line up with TRBD1. The junction had 9 bases not matched to a gene; V was cut back by 3 bases and J by 4 bases. This CDR3 region has 16 residues. CDR1 is LGHNA, CDR2 YNFKEQ, per germline. The CDR3 nucleotides read TGTGCCAGCAGCCACCTTATAGGACAGGCTAATCAGCCCCAGCATTTT. As protein: CASSHLIGQANQPQHF.

The sample holds many counts of this clonotype. V is TRBV12-3 or TRBV12-4 and J is TRBJ2-5; 7 bases are shared with TRBD1. V shed 3 bases and J 2 bases; nucleotides not matched to a gene: 3. This CDR3 is 14 amino acids long. The CDR3 nucleotides read TGTGCCAGCAGTTTTGGGGACAGACAAGAGACCCAGTACTTC. This encodes CASSFGDRQETQYF.

J is TRBJ2-7 and V is TRBV6-2 or TRBV6-3, with TRBD1 matching over 8 bases. CDR3 length: 14 residues. Per germline, CDR1 MNHEY and CDR2 SVGEGT. V gave up 2 bases and J gave up 3 bases; unmatched junction bases: 3. The chain's CDR3 is CASSYDGQGYEQYV. The CDR3 region has the DNA TGTGCCAGCAGTTACGACGGACAGGGCTACGAGCAGTACGTC.

This clonotype was counted at least ten times. The V gene is TRBV14, the J gene TRBJ2-3; TRBD2 agrees at 13 bases. In germline, CDR1 is SGHDN, CDR2 FVKESK. The V and J ends lost 1 base and 7 bases, in that order; junction bases with no gene match: 14. The CDR3 spans 19 residues. CDR3 coding DNA: TGTGCCAGCAGCCAAGCCCCCCGGAGACTAGCGGGGGGCCGGAATACGCAGTATTTT. As protein: CASSQAPRRLAGGRNTQYF.

This clonotype was seen repeatedly, ten times or more. The chain carries TRBV10-3 and TRBJ2-7; D is unclear. Germline CDR1 reads ENHRY; CDR2 reads SYGVKD. CDR3 size: 13 residues. The ends were cut back, 4 bases at V and 0 bases at J, with 7 bases in the middle. Written as DNA, the CDR3 is TGTGCCATCAGTGGTCGGTACTCCTACGAGCAGTACTTC. Translation gives CAISGRYSYEQYF.

The CDR3 is CASRATGTGGSGEAFF. CDR3 nucleotides: TGTGCCAGCAGAGCGACCGGGACAGGGGGATCTGGCGAAGCTTTCTTT. This chain links TRBV4-2 with TRBJ1-1; 11 nucleotides agree with TRBD1. CDR1 and CDR2 (germline): LGHNA, YNFKEQ. V lost 6 bases, J lost 8 bases, and 14 bases stayed unmatched. CDR3 length equals 16 residues.